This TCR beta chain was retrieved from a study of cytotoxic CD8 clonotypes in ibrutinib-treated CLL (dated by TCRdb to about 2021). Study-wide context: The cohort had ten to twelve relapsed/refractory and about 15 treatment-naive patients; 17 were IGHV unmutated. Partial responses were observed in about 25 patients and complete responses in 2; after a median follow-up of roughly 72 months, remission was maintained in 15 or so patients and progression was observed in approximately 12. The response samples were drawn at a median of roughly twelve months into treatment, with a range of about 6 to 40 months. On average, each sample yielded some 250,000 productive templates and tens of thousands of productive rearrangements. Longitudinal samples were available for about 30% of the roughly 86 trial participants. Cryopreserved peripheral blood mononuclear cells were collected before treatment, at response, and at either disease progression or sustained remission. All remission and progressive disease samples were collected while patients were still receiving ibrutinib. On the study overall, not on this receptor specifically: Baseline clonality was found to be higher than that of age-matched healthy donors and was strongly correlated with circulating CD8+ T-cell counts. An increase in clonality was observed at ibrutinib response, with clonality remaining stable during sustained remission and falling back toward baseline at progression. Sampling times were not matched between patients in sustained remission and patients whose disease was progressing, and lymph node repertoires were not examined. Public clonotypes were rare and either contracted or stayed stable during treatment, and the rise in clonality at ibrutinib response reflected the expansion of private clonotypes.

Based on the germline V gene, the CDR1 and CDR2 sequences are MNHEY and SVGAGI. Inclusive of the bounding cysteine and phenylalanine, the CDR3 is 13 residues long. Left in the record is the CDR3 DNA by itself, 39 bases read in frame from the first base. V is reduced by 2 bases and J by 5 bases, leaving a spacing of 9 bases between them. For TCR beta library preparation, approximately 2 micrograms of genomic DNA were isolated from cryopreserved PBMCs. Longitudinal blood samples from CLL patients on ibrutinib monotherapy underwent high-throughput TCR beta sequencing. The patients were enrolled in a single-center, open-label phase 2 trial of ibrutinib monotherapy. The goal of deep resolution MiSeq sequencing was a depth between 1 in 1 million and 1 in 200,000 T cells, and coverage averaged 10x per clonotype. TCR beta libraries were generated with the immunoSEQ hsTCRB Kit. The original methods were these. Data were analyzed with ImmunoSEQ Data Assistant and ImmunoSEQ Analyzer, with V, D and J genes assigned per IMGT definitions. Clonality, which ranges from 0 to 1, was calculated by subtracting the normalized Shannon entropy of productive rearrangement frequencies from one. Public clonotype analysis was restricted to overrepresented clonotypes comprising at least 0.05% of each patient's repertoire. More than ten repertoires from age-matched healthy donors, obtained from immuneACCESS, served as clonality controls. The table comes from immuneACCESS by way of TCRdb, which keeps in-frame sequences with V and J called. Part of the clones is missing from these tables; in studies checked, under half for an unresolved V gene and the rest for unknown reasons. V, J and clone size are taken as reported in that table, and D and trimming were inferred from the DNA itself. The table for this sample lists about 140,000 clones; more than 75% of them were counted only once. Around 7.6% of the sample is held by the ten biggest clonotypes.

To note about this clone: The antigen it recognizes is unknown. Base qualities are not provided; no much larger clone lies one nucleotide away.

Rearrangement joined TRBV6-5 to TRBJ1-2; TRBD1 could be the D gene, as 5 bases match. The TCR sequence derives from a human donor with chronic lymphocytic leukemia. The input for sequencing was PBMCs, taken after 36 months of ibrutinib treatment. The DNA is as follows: TGTGCCAGCAGTTACGGGACTGAATATGGCTACACCTTC. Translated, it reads CASSYGTEYGYTF.